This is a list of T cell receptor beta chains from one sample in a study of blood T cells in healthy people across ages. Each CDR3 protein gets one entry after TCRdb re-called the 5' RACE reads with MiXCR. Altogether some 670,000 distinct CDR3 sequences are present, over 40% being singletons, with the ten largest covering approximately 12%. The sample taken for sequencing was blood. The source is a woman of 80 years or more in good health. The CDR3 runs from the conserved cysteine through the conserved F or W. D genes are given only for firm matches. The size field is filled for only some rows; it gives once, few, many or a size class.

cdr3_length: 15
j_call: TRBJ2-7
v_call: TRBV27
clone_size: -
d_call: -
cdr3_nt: TGTGCCAGCAGTTTGACTAGACGGCCCTACAATGAGCAGTACTTC
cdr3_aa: CASSLTRRPYNEQYF

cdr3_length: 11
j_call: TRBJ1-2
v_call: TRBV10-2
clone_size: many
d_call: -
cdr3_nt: TGCGCCAGCAGTGGTCCGGTTGGCTACACCTTC
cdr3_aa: CASSGPVGYTF

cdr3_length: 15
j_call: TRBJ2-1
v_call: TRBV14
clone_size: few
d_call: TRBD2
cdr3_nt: TGTGCCAGCAGCTTACTAGCGGGGTTCTACAATGAGCAGTTCTTC
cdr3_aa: CASSLLAGFYNEQFF

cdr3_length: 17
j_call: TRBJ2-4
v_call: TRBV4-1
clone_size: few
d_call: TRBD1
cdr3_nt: TGCGCCAGCAGCCATAACGAACAGGGGCGGTGGTTAAACATTCAGTACTTC
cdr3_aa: CASSHNEQGRWLNIQYF

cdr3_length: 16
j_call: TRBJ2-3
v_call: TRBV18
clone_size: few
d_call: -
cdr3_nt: TGTGCCAGCTCACCACGAGAAGGGCGACAGGCAGATACGCAGTATTTT
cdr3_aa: CASSPREGRQADTQYF

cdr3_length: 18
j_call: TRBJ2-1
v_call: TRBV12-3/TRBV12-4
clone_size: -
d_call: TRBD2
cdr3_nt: TGTGCCAGCAGTTCGCTAGCGGGGGGACTCAGCTCCTACAATGAGCAGTTCTTC
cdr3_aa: CASSSLAGGLSSYNEQFF

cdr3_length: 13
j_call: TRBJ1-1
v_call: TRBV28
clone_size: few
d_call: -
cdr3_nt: TGTGCCAGCAGCCGGGGAGGGTACGGTGAAGCTTTCTTT
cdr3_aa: CASSRGGYGEAFF

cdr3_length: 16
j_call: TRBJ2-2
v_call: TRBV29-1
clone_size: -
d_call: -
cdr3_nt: TGCAGCGTCTTGCCGGGAAGTTCCCGGGCCACCGGGGAGCTGTTTTTT
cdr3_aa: CSVLPGSSRATGELFF

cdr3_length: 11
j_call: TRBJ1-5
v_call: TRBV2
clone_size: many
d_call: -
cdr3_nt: TGTGCCAGCAGGATGAATCAGCCCCAGCATTTT
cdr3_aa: CASRMNQPQHF

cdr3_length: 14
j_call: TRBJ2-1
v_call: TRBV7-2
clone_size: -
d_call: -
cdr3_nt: TGTGCCAGCAGCGTACAGAGAACATACAATGAGCAGTTCTTC
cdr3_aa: CASSVQRTYNEQFF

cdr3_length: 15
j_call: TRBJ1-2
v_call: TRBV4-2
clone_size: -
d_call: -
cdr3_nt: TGTGCCAGCAGCCAAGACTCGCAGGGGAACTATGGCTACACCTTC
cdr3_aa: CASSQDSQGNYGYTF

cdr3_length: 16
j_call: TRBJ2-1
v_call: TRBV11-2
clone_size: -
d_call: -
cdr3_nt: TGTGCCAGCAGCTTATTAGCCAGTTACACCTACAATGAGCAGTTCTTC
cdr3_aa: CASSLLASYTYNEQFF

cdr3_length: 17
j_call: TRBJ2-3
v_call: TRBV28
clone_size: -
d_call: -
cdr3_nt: TGTGCCAGCAGCCCAATACTAGAACGGACGGTCACAGCTACGCAGTATTTT
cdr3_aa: CASSPILERTVTATQYF

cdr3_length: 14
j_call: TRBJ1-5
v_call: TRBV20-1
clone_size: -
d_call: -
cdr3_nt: TGCAGTGCTAGACGACCCCAAGGGAATCAGCCCCAGCATTTT
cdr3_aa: CSARRPQGNQPQHF

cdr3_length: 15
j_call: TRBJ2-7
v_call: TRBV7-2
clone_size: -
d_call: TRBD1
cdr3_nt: TGTGCCAGCAGCTTCCCCGGACAGGGAAAGGACGAGCAGTACTTC
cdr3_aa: CASSFPGQGKDEQYF

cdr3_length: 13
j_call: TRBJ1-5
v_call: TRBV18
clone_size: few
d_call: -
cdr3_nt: TGTGCCAGCTCAAACGACGGCAATCAGCCCCAGCATTTT
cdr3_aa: CASSNDGNQPQHF